The rows below give T cell receptor beta chains drawn from one sample of a study of control samples from healthy donors and cancer patients. Sequencing used immunoSEQ multiplex PCR; TCRdb keeps in-frame clones, though not all of them. The data hold approximately 120,000 clones, with roughly nine tenths observed a single time. The sequencing input was blood. The receptors come from a human donor in good health. The donor label of this sample is uncertain. Both conserved end residues are part of each CDR3. Each record gives: V gene, J gene, CDR3 protein.

TRBV11-1	TRBJ1-6	CASSFSGGEDSPLHF
TRBV18	TRBJ1-6	CASSRSRNSPLHF
TRBV30	TRBJ2-3	CAWSVSGLSTDTQYF
TRBV2	TRBJ2-1	CASTRGQKLPDEQFF
TRBV19	TRBJ1-5	CASSIIGPNQPQHF
TRBV10-1	TRBJ2-2	CASSESRAGAGELFF
TRBV11-3	TRBJ2-1	CASSPGGAEYNEQFF
TRBV25-1	TRBJ2-7	CASSEGEGKGPSYEQYF
TRBV10-3	TRBJ1-1	CAISDSGQLNTEAFF
TRBV5-1	TRBJ1-2	CASSRDRIYGYTF
TRBV5-1	TRBJ2-2	CASSAGTGTGELFF
TRBV2	TRBJ1-6	CASSDIKKPLHF
TRBV5-1	TRBJ2-6	CASSAGTAGANVLTF
TRBV10-3	TRBJ1-1	CAIKTGDGTEAFF
TRBV6-6	TRBJ1-3	CASSYLSRQEGNTIYF
TRBV6-5	TRBJ1-6	CASTNGGTLHF
TRBV6-1	TRBJ1-5	CASSEFGAGINQPQHF
TRBV7-6	TRBJ1-3	CASSRTRQPGNTIYF
TRBV24-1	TRBJ2-3	CATSDFNGVKWADTQYF
TRBV6-5	TRBJ2-7	CASSSRDRVSEQYF
TRBV30	TRBJ2-7	CAWSDRGYEQYF
TRBV6-6	TRBJ2-2	CASSLRGFPGELFF
TRBV10-1	TRBJ1-1	CASSLSGTKNTEAFF
TRBV3-1/TRBV3-2	TRBJ1-2	CASRGGDRVGGYTF
TRBV4-2	TRBJ1-4	CASSQEASEGEKLFF
TRBV5-6	TRBJ1-1	CASSLGRNTEAFF
TRBV27	TRBJ2-2	CASSFGPNTGELFF
TRBV30	TRBJ1-2	CSLRGPVANYGYTF
TRBV11-2	TRBJ2-5	CASSPLAGVTISQETQYF
TRBV5-1	TRBJ2-5	CASSYRAPGDYGETQYF
TRBV5-1	TRBJ1-4	CASSLEGPNEKLFF
TRBV5-1	TRBJ2-1	CASSLVVVGPQGSYNEQFF
TRBV10-3	TRBJ2-7	CAIMGEESYEQYF
TRBV19	TRBJ1-1	CATATGSGGTEAFF
TRBV3-1/TRBV3-2	TRBJ2-7	CASSQVARPSTYYEQYF
TRBV29-1	TRBJ1-1	CSVYEGTNTEAFF
TRBV5-5	TRBJ1-6	CASSSSGQGTSYNSPLHF
TRBV14	TRBJ2-5	CASSQVGAETQYF
TRBV28	TRBJ2-5	CASSWDRVQETQYF
TRBV19	TRBJ2-5	CASSRQGVNQETQYF
TRBV28	TRBJ1-3	CASSLPTGRGNTIYF
TRBV29-1	TRBJ1-5	CSVLAGNSNQPQHF
TRBV5-1	TRBJ1-5	CASSLTVNQPQHF
TRBV6-6	TRBJ2-3	CATEEVAGVDTQYF
TRBV5-1	TRBJ2-1	CASTGTTINNEQFF
TRBV28	TRBJ2-3	CASSYSRGPGTDTQYF
TRBV7-3	TRBJ1-1	CASSSGPWTEAFF
TRBV6-6	TRBJ1-3	CASSYSSSGNTIYF
TRBV15	TRBJ1-2	CATSREQTLSGIGYTF
TRBV25-1	TRBJ2-3	CASETSSTDTQYF
TRBV10-3	TRBJ2-6	CAISDSPGQGITGTNVLTF
TRBV11-2	TRBJ2-5	CASSLGVGGETQYF
TRBV12-3/TRBV12-4	TRBJ1-5	CASSPPYNQPQHF
TRBV10-3	TRBJ2-2	CAISGQGPGAGELFF